The 10 T cell receptor beta chains presented below share a single source sample, sequenced in a study of blood T cells in healthy people across ages. For the second PCR, which ran for roughly 7 to 11 cycles, a sample-barcoded 5' primer and a J-beta primer mix were used. TCRdb recomputed calls from the 5' RACE reads with MiXCR, one row per CDR3 protein. The table records some 1.6 million distinct CDR3 sequences, about 32% of them present only once. The sequenced material came from blood. The receptors derive from a woman in her twenties or thirties in good health.

This clonotype was counted only a few times. This sequence joins TRBV20-1 and TRBJ2-4, with 7 bases lining up with TRBD2. Germline CDR1 and CDR2: DFQATT and SNEGSKA (reference sequence). This CDR3 is built from 16 residues. Trimming cost V 5 bases and J 0 bases; bases outside gene matches: 10. The CDR3 is CSARLGGEGAKNIQYF. The CDR3 DNA follows: TGCAGTGCTCGTCTAGGCGGGGAGGGAGCCAAAAACATTCAGTACTTC.

In its sample, this clonotype was seen a few times. The chain combines TRBV20-1 with TRBJ2-5, with D perhaps matching TRBD2 (5 bases). The length of the CDR3 is 15 residues. Germline V lookup: CDR1 DFQATT, CDR2 SNEGSKA (reference sequence). V lost 4 bases and J lost 2, with 17 bases in between. The CDR3 reads CSANDGGSGQETQYF. The CDR3 region has the DNA TGCAGTGCTAACGACGGCGGGTCAGGACAAGAGACCCAGTACTTC.

This clonotype was observed once. The J gene is TRBJ2-4, the V gene TRBV28; a possible D gene is TRBD2 (6 bases). Germline V gene data show CDR1 as MDHEN and CDR2 as SYDVKM. The CDR3 totals 18 residues. V was shortened by 5 bases and J by 7 bases, with 27 bases between the two germline ends. CDR3 region: CASSPPLGVGGRDNIQYF. Written as DNA, the CDR3 is TGTGCCAGCAGTCCCCCTTTAGGGGTTGGGGGGAGAGACAACATTCAGTACTTC.

This clonotype appeared a few times. The J gene is TRBJ2-5, the V gene TRBV7-3; a weak D match, TRBD2 (5 bases). CDR3 size: 13 residues. V was trimmed by 5 bases and J by 1 base, leaving 8 bases between them. Germline CDR1 SGHTA, CDR2 FQGTGA. CDR3 region: CASSEGFQETQYF. In nucleotides, the CDR3 is TGTGCCAGCAGCGAGGGATTCCAAGAGACCCAGTACTTC. The full variable domain, in which reference TRBV7-3 and TRBJ2-5 provide the parts outside the CDR3, is GAGVSQTPSNKVTEKGKYVELRCDPISGHTALYWYRQSLGQGPEFLIYFQGTGAADDSGLPNDRFFAVRPEGSVSTLKIQRTERGDSAVYLCASSEGFQETQYFGPGTRLLVL.

V usage is TRBV6-2 or TRBV6-3 and J usage is TRBJ2-3; no definite D call. V shed 6 bases and J shed 10 bases, with 17 bases lying between them. The germline gives CDR1 MNHEY, CDR2 SVGEGT. CDR3 length: 13 amino acids. This CDR3 is CASSDPALRAQYF. In DNA form, the CDR3 reads TGTGCCAGCAGCGACCCGGCCCTCCGTGCGCAGTATTTT.

The CDR3 region is CASSGDRGWETQYF. The CDR3 DNA reads TGCGCCAGCAGCGGGGACAGGGGTTGGGAGACCCAGTACTTC. The chain couples TRBV5-1 to TRBJ2-7; 10 nucleotides line up with TRBD1. With the DNA end fitting TRBJ2-5 better, the J assignment may be wrong. Germline loops: CDR1 SGHRS, CDR2 YFSETQ. The CDR3 length is 14 residues.

The V gene is TRBV20-1, the J gene TRBJ2-7, with D unresolved. The CDR3 covers 15 residues. The V gene lost 6 bases and the J gene lost 0 bases, with 18 bases spanning the gap. Germline V CDR1 and CDR2: DFQATT, SNEGSKA (reference sequence). The CDR3 sequence: CSATGGTRSSYEQYF. CDR3 in DNA: TGCAGTGCCACGGGTGGTACACGGAGCTCCTACGAGCAGTACTTC.

The rearrangement uses TRBV6-2 or TRBV6-3 and TRBJ2-1; 11 bases agree with TRBD2. CDR1 MNHEY and CDR2 SVGEGT come from the germline V gene. The V segment lost 2 bases and the J segment 8 bases; nucleotides outside the gene matches: 5. This CDR3 is 15 amino acids long. The CDR3 sequence: CASSYELAGGHEQFF. The DNA for the CDR3 is TGTGCCAGCAGTTACGAATTAGCGGGGGGGCATGAGCAGTTCTTC.

This chain uses TRBV10-3 with TRBJ2-7; 12 nucleotides match TRBD1. Per the germline V gene, CDR1 is ENHRY and CDR2 is SYGVKD. V lost 0 bases and J lost 6; bases outside the gene matches: 6. This CDR3 spans 16 amino acids. CDR3 amino acids: CAISESFGTGGVEQYF. For the CDR3, the DNA is TGTGCCATCAGTGAGTCCTTTGGGACAGGGGGCGTCGAGCAGTACTTC.

The gene calls are TRBV9 and TRBJ1-2; D not resolved. V gave up 0 bases and J gave up 1 base, with 7 bases separating them. The length of the CDR3 is 14 residues. Germline CDR1 SGDLS, CDR2 YYNGEE. CDR3 residues: CASSVDPVNYGYTF. The CDR3 bases are TGTGCCAGCAGCGTAGATCCCGTTAACTATGGCTACACCTTC.